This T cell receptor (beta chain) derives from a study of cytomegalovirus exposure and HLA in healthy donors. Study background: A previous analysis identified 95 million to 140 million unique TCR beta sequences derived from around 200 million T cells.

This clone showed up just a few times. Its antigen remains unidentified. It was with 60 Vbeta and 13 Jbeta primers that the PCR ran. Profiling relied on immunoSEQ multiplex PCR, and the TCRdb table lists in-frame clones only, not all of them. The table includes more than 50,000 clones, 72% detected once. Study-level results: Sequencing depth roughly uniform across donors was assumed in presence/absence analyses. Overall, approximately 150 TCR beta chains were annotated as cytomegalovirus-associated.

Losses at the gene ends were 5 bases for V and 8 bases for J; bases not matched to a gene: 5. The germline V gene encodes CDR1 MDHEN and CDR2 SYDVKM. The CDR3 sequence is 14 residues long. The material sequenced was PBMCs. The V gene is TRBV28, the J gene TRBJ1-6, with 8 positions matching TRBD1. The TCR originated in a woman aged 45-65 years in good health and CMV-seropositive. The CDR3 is CASSQMTGDSPLHF. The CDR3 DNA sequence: TGTGCCAGCAGTCAAATGACAGGGGATTCACCCCTCCACTTT.